These 5 T cell receptor beta chains were sequenced from one sample in a study of CD8 T cells in ankylosing spondylitis. TCRdb re-analysed the 5' RACE reads in MiXCR, keeping a single row per CDR3 protein. The sample records 100,000 or so distinct CDR3 sequences, under 30% being singletons. Sequences were obtained from synovial fluid, either unsorted or a sorted T cell fraction (not recorded which). These TCRs come from a male donor with ankylosing spondylitis.

The CDR3: CASTLGTGSRGANVLTF. The CDR3 bases are TGTGCCAGCACCTTGGGGACAGGCTCTAGAGGGGCCAACGTCCTGACTTTC. V usage is TRBV6-1 and J usage is TRBJ2-6, with 8 positions matching TRBD1. The CDR3 runs to 17 residues. CDR1 is MNHNS, CDR2 SASEGT, per germline. The V and J ends lost 7 bases and 4 bases, in that order; junction bases with no gene match: 12.

CDR3: CASSPIQSSYEQYF. The CDR3 region has the DNA TGCGCCAGCAGCCCAATCCAGAGTTCCTACGAGCAGTACTTC. The chain links TRBV5-1 to TRBJ2-7; D ambiguous. The V gene lost 4 bases and the J gene lost 1 base, with 12 bases spanning the gap. CDR3 length equals 14 residues. The germline V gene has CDR1 SGHRS and CDR2 YFSETQ.

V usage is TRBV18 and J usage is TRBJ1-6; D is uncertain. V shed 2 bases and J shed 7 bases, with 12 bases lying between them. Per the germline V gene, CDR1 is KGHSH and CDR2 is LQKENI. This CDR3 is 15 amino acids long. The CDR3 loop is CASSPAAGENSPLHF. DNA of the CDR3: TGTGCCAGCTCACCAGCGGCAGGCGAAAATTCACCCCTCCACTTT.

This clonotype was seen only a few times. V usage is TRBV19 and J usage is TRBJ2-1; 12 nucleotides match TRBD2. The germline V gene has CDR1 LNHDA and CDR2 SQIVND (reference sequence). After removal of 5 bases from V and 0 bases from J, the junction contained 5 bases not matched to a gene. This CDR3 spans 17 amino acids. The CDR3 is CASSLRTSGASYNEQFF. The CDR3 nucleotides read TGTGCCAGTAGTCTACGGACTAGCGGGGCCTCCTACAATGAGCAGTTCTTC.

The rearrangement links TRBV19 to TRBJ2-1; 12 bases align to TRBD2. This CDR3 contains 14 residues. The germline V gene encodes CDR1 LNHDA and CDR2 SQIVND (reference sequence). Trimming cost V 9 bases and J 2 bases; bases outside gene matches: 2. CDR3 region: CASRTSGAYNEQFF. Here the CDR3 DNA reads TGTGCCAGCCGGACTAGCGGGGCCTACAATGAGCAGTTCTTC.